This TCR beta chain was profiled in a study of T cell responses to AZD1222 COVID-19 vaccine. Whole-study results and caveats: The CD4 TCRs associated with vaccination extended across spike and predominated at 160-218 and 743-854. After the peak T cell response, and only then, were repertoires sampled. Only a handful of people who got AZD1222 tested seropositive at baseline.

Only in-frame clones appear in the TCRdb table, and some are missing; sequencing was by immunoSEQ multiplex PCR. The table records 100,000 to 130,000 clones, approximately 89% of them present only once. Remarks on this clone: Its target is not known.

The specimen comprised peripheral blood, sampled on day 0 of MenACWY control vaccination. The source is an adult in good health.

The CDR3 protein is CASSLSRNYGYTF. Here the CDR3 DNA reads TGTGCCAGCAGTCTATCCCGGAACTATGGCTACACCTTC. The chain is built from TRBV5-4 and TRBJ1-2; D is undetermined. The CDR3 loop spans 13 amino acids. From germline, CDR1 is SGHNT and CDR2 YYREEE (reference sequence). Trimming removed 5 bases from V and 2 bases from J, with 10 bases in between.